The entry below describes one TCR beta chain. Its antigen is not known. The intended depth for sequencing was 1 in 200,000 to 1 in 1 million T cells. Produced via immunoSEQ multiplex PCR; TCRdb's table is partial and in-frame only. The table includes 150,000 or so clones, roughly 80% detected once. The data originate from a study of cytotoxic CD8 clonotypes in ibrutinib-treated CLL. Notes on the study in general: Clonality at baseline surpassed age-matched healthy donors and tracked circulating CD8+ T-cell counts.

This receptor was taken from a human donor with chronic lymphocytic leukemia. This specimen consisted of PBMCs, obtained after 12 months of ibrutinib treatment.

The CDR3 DNA sequence: TGTGCCAGCAGTTTCCGGGGCCGCACAGATACGCAGTATTTT. Residues: CASSFRGRTDTQYF. V gene TRBV28 combines with J gene TRBJ2-3; D might be TRBD1 or TRBD2, each matching 5 bases. V dropped 3 bases and J dropped 1 base, with 8 bases sitting between them. The CDR3 is made up of 14 amino acids. From germline, CDR1 is MDHEN and CDR2 SYDVKM.